The clone carrying this TCR beta chain has a count of ten or more. The target antigen is unknown. Trimming stripped 8 bases from V and 9 bases from J, with 17 bases between. The length of the CDR3 is 13 residues. Germline V gene lookup returns CDR1 LGHNA and CDR2 YNFKEQ. Naive CD4+ T cells were purified with Tregs depleted by CD25. TCRdb itself ran the 5' RACE reads through MiXCR, one entry per CDR3 protein. The table shows around 29,000 distinct CDR3 sequences, with roughly 25% occurring only once. The study, taken as a whole, reports: Tumor-infiltrating Treg TCR alpha and beta sequences overlapped most with tumor naive CD4+ T cells, then blood naive. The larger-cohort validation was restricted to a single TCR beta V-J rearrangement rather than whole repertoires.

This receptor was identified in a female donor with breast cancer. The chain uses TRBV4-2 and TRBJ2-4; D unresolved. Sequencing was done on a sample of naive CD4+ T cells sorted from a lymph node. Subset indicated: naive CD4+ T cells, CD4+CD45RA+CD25-. The CDR3 loop reads CASSDPKSVIQYF. DNA for the CDR3: TGTGCCAGCTCAGACCCTAAATCGGTCATTCAGTACTTC.